This TCR beta chain emerged from a study of blood T cells in healthy people across ages. V was trimmed by 5 bases and J by 3 bases, leaving 14 bases between them. This CDR3 contains 14 residues. In germline, CDR1 is SGHAT, CDR2 FQNNGV. In the case of this clonotype: Antigen: not known.

A second PCR, run for roughly 6 to 11 cycles, used a sample-barcoded 5' primer plus a J-beta primer mix. TCRdb re-derived calls from the 5' RACE reads in MiXCR, one entry per CDR3 protein. The sample includes roughly 790,000 distinct CDR3 sequences, more than 40% seen only once; the top ten take under 25%. Each individual donor underwent a draw of about 11 milliliters of peripheral blood. Study-level findings and limits: Lack of knowledge of donor CMV status possibly confounded expanded clonotype changes. Fewer expanded clones and more diversity marked long-lived versus aged donors.

Source material: blood. This TCR was recovered from a woman aged 55-75 years in good health. The chain couples TRBV11-2 to TRBJ2-7; weak D call: TRBD1 (5 bases). CDR3 coding DNA: TGTGCCAGCAGCGCAATACGACAGCTCTACGAGCAGTACTTC. Translated: CASSAIRQLYEQYF. Based on the CDR3 plus reference TRBV11-2 and TRBJ2-7, the full variable domain is EAGVAQSPRYKIIEKRQSVAFWCNPISGHATLYWYQQILGQGPKLLIQFQNNGVVDDSQLPKDRFSAERLKGVDSTLKIQPAKLEDSAVYLCASSAIRQLYEQYFGPGTRLTVT.